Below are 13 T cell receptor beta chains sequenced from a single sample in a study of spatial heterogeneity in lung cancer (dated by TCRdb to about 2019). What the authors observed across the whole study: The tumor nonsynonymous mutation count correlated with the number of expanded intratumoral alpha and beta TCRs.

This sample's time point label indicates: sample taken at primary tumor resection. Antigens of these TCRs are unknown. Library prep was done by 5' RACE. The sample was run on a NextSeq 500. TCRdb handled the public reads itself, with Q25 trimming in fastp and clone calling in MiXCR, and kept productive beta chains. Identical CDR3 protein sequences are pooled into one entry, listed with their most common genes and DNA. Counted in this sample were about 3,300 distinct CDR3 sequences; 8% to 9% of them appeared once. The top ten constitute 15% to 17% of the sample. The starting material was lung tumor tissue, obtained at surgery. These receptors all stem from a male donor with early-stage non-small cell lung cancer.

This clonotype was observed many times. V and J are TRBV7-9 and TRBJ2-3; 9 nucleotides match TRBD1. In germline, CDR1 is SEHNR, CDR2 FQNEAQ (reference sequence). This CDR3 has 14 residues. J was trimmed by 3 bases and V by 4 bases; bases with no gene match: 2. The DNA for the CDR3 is TGTGCCAGCAGCTCGGGACAGGGAACAGATACGCAGTATTTT. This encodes CASSSGQGTDTQYF.

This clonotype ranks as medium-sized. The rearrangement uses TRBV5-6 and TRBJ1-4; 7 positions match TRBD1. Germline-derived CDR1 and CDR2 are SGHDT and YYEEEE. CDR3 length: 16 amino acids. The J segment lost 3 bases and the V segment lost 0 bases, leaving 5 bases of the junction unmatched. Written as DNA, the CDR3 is TGTGCCAGCAGCTTGGGGACAGGAGATCCTAATGAAAAACTGTTTTTT. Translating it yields CASSLGTGDPNEKLFF.

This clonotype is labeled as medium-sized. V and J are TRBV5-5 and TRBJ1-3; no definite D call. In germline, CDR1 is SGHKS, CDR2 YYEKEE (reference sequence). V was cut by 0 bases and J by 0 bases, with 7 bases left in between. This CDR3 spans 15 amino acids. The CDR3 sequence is CASSLVGSSGNTIYF. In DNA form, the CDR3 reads TGTGCCAGCAGCTTGGTGGGCAGCTCTGGAAACACCATATATTTT.

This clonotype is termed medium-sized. In nucleotides, the CDR3 is TGTGCCAGCAGGGAGGCAGGTACTACAAGTTACGAGCAGTACTTC. It specifies CASREAGTTSYEQYF. The chain combines TRBV2 with TRBJ2-7, with D perhaps matching TRBD2 (5 bases). Germline V gene sequence: CDR1 SNHLY, CDR2 FYNNEI. This CDR3 has 15 residues. Trimming took off 6 bases at V and 4 bases at J, with 19 bases between the two ends.

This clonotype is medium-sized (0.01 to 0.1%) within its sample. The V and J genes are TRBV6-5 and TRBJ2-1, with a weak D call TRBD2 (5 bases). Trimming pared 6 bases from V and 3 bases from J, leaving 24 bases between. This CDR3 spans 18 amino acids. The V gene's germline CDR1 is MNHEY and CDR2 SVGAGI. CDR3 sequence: CASSCPDWVFEGYNEQFF. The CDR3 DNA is TGTGCCAGCAGCTGCCCCGACTGGGTTTTCGAGGGCTACAATGAGCAGTTCTTC.

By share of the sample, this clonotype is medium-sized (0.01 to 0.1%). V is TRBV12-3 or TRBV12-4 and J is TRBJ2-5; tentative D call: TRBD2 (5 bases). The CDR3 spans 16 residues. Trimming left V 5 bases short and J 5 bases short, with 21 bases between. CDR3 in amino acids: CASSPTPLVGGETQYF. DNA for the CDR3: TGTGCCAGCAGTCCAACCCCCCTAGTGGGCGGGGAGACCCAGTACTTC.

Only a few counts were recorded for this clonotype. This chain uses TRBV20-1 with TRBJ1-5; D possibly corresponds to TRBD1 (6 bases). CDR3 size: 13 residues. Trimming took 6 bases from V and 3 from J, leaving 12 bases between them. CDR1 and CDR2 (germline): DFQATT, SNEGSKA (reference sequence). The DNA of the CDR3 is TGCAGTGCGACACAGGGTCCCAATCAGCCCCAGCATTTT. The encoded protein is CSATQGPNQPQHF.

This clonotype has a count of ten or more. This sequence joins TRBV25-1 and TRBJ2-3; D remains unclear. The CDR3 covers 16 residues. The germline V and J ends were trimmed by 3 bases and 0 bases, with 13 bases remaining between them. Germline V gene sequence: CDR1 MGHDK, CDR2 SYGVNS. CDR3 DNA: TGTGCCAGCAGTGATTGGGGATTGAAAAGCACAGATACGCAGTATTTT. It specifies CASSDWGLKSTDTQYF. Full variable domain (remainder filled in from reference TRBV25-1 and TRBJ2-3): EADIYQTPRYLVIGTGKKITLECSQTMGHDKMYWYQQDPGMELHLIHYSYGVNSTEKGDLSSESTVSRIRTEHFPLTLESARPSHTSQYLCASSDWGLKSTDTQYFGPGTRLTVL.

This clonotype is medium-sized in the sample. The CDR3 loop is CASRLDSNSGNTIYF. In DNA form, the CDR3 reads TGTGCCAGCAGACTTGACAGTAACTCTGGAAACACCATATATTTT. The J gene is TRBJ1-3, the V gene TRBV6-5; TRBD1 is a possible D gene (5 bases). There are 15 residues in the CDR3. CDR1 is MNHEY and CDR2 is SVGAGI in the germline V gene. V was shortened by 6 bases and J by 0 bases, with 12 bases between the two germline ends.

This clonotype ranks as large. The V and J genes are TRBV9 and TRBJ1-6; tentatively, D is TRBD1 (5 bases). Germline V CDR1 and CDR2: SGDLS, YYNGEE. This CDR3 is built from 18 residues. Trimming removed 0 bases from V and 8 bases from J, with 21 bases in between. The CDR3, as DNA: TGTGCCAGCAGCGTAGCCCCGAAGACGGGGGATCGGGATTCACCCCTCCACTTT. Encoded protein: CASSVAPKTGDRDSPLHF.

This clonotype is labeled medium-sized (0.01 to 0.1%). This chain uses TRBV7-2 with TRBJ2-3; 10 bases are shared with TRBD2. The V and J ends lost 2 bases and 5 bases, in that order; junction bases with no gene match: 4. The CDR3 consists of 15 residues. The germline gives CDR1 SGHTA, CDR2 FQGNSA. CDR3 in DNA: TGTGCCAGCAGCTTACTAGCGGGGGTAAAAGATACGCAGTATTTT. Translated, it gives CASSLLAGVKDTQYF.

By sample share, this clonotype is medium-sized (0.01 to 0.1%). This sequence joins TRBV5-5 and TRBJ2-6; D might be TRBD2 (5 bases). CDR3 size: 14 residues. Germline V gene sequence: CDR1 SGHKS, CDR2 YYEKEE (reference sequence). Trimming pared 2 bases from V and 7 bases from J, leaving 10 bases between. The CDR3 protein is CASSFYEGANVLTF. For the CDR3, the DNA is TGTGCCAGCAGCTTCTATGAGGGAGCCAACGTCCTGACTTTC.

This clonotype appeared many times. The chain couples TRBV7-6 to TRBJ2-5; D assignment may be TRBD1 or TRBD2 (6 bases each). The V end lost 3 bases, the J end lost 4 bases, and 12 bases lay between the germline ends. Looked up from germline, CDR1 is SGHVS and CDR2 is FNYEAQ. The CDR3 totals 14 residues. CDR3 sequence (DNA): TGTGCCAGCAGCTTGGGGGGCACCTCAGAGACCCAGTACTTC. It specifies CASSLGGTSETQYF.